A single sample gave rise to the 5 T cell receptor beta chains below, sequenced in a study of blood T cell repertoires in COVID-19. Profiled with immunoSEQ multiplex PCR; TCRdb holds only in-frame clones, not every one. Found here are some 80,000 clones, over 80% of them singletons; the top ten hold 18%. Sequencing was carried out using peripheral blood. These receptors all come from a man at least 80 years old with active or convalescent COVID-19.

This rearrangement joins TRBV27 to TRBJ1-3, with 9 positions matching TRBD1. Germline CDR1 MNHEY, CDR2 SMNVEV (reference sequence). With V trimmed by 2 bases and J by 5 bases, 7 bases remained unmatched. CDR3 length: 16 residues. The CDR3 region is CASSLTWTGARNTIYF. The CDR3 bases are TGTGCCAGCAGTTTAACCTGGACAGGGGCTAGAAACACCATATATTTT.

The genes are TRBV4-1 and TRBJ1-6; D is ambiguous. The germline gives CDR1 MGHRA, CDR2 YSYEKL. V was pared by 0 bases and J by 8 bases, with 11 bases between. The CDR3 length is 15 residues. The CDR3 DNA reads as TGCGCCAGCAGCCAAGATCACGGGTACGATTCACCCCTCCACTTT. Its protein product is CASSQDHGYDSPLHF.

This clone was seen a handful of times. This chain joins TRBV10-2 and TRBJ2-7, with 9 nucleotides matching TRBD1. This CDR3 region has 14 residues. The J segment lost 11 bases and the V segment lost 3 bases, leaving 11 bases of the junction unmatched. Germline values: CDR1 WSHSY, CDR2 SAAADI. Written as DNA, the CDR3 is TGCGCCAGCAGTGACCCGAGGCGAACAGGGGGCAAGTACGTC. It is translated as CASSDPRRTGGKYV.

The rearrangement joins TRBV3-1 (or the pseudogene TRBV3-2) to TRBJ1-1; D is perhaps TRBD1 (6 bases). The CDR3 consists of 14 residues. V lost 5 bases and J lost 4, with 14 bases in between. Germline CDR1 LGHDT, CDR2 YNNKEL (reference sequence). CDR3 region: CASSGGGGGTEAFF. In DNA, the CDR3 is TGTGCCAGCAGCGGCGGGGGAGGGGGCACTGAAGCTTTCTTT.

V is TRBV19 and J is TRBJ1-1; D not resolved. The CDR3 is 12 amino acids. The germline CDR1 and CDR2 sequences are LNHDA and SQIVND (reference sequence). Trimming took 8 bases from V and 9 from J, leaving 16 bases between them. The CDR3 nucleotides read TGTGCCAGTGCACGGGATTCCCTCAAAGCTTTCTTT. Its protein product is CASARDSLKAFF.